These 8 T cell receptor beta chains share one sample of origin, sequenced in a study of blood T cell repertoires in COVID-19. Using immunoSEQ multiplex PCR, the repertoire was profiled, and TCRdb retains in-frame clones only, with some absent. This sample has around 220,000 clones, with 90% found just once. The sample consisted of PBMCs or T cells enriched from blood (not recorded which). All receptors derive from a man in his thirties or forties who had been exposed to COVID-19.

In DNA, the CDR3 is TGCGCCAGCACTGACAGGGGGTACCACAATGAGCAGTTCTTC. Encoded protein: CASTDRGYHNEQFF. The rearrangement uses TRBV10-2 and TRBJ2-1, with TRBD1 matching over 9 bases. Germline V gene data show CDR1 as WSHSY and CDR2 as SAAADI. The CDR3 has 14 amino acids. Trimming took 7 bases from V and 5 from J; bases not matched to a gene: 6.

This clone was observed a single time. This chain connects TRBV5-4 to TRBJ2-7; 10 bases line up with TRBD2. From germline, CDR1 is SGHNT and CDR2 YYREEE (reference sequence). The V and J ends lost 6 bases and 1 base, in that order; junction bases with no gene match: 16. The CDR3 is made up of 18 amino acids. The CDR3 protein is CASTLAPLSGGASYEQYF. CDR3 DNA: TGTGCCAGCACTTTGGCGCCCCTAAGCGGGGGGGCATCCTACGAGCAGTACTTC.

The chain is built from TRBV6-4 and TRBJ1-2; perhaps TRBD1 as D (6 bases). The CDR3 is 18 amino acids. From germline, CDR1 is MRHNA and CDR2 SNTAGT. Trimming took off 5 bases at V and 10 bases at J, with 32 bases between the two ends. CDR3 in DNA: TGTGCCAGCAGTCTATTACCGAAAACCCCCGGGACACAGGGTCTCTACACCTTC. Translating it yields CASSLLPKTPGTQGLYTF.

This sequence joins TRBV5-4 and TRBJ2-4, with TRBD1 matching 7 bases. The V gene end was trimmed by 4 bases and the J gene end by 6 bases; junction bases not matched to a gene: 7. The CDR3 spans 14 residues. Germline V gene lookup returns CDR1 SGHNT and CDR2 YYREEE (reference sequence). CDR3 amino acids: CASSAPGQINIQYF. The DNA of the CDR3 is TGTGCCAGCAGCGCCCCGGGACAGATAAACATTCAGTACTTC.

The chain employs TRBV7-8 and TRBJ1-3; D perhaps matches TRBD1 (5 bases). The CDR3 is 16 residues long. V lost 1 base and J 5 bases, leaving 15 bases between the germline ends. Germline V gene data show CDR1 as SGHVS and CDR2 as FQNEAQ. The CDR3 region is CASSLVQGFGRNTIYF. The CDR3 bases are TGTGCCAGCAGCTTAGTTCAGGGATTCGGCCGAAACACCATATATTTT.

V and J are TRBV7-9 and TRBJ2-7; tentative D call: TRBD2 (6 bases). Trimming cost V 0 bases and J 4 bases, with 7 bases left between them. The CDR3 has 13 amino acids. Germline V lookup: CDR1 SEHNR, CDR2 FQNEAQ (reference sequence). CDR3 residues: CASSLAGGYEQYF. The CDR3 coding sequence is TGTGCCAGCAGCTTAGCCGGGGGTTACGAGCAGTACTTC.

The chain carries TRBV7-3 and TRBJ2-1; 7 nucleotides line up with TRBD1. After removal of 1 base from V and 5 bases from J, the junction contained 2 bases not matched to a gene. CDR3 size: 14 residues. Germline assignment: CDR1 SGHTA and CDR2 FQGTGA. The CDR3 nucleotides are TGTGCCAGCAGCTTAAAGGGGGCCCACAATGAGCAGTTCTTC. Encoded protein: CASSLKGAHNEQFF.

This clone showed up just once. This chain connects TRBV4-1 to TRBJ2-7, with a possible D match to TRBD1 (5 bases). Germline V CDR1 and CDR2: MGHRA, YSYEKL. V lost 3 bases and J lost 3, with 12 bases in between. The CDR3 contains 14 residues. CDR3 bases: TGCGCCAGCAGCCACATCAGGGAAGGCTACGAGCAGTACTTC. Its translation: CASSHIREGYEQYF.